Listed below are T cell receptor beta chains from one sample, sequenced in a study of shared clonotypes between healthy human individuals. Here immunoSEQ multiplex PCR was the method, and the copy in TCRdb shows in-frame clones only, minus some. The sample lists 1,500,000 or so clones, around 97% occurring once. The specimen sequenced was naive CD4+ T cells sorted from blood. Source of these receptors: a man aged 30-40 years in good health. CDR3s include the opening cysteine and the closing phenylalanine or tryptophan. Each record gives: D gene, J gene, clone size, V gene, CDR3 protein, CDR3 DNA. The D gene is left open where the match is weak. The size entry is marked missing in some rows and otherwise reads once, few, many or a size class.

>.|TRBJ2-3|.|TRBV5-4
CASSPSGAWGDTQYF
TGTGCCAGCAGTCCGTCCGGGGCCTGGGGAGATACGCAGTATTTT
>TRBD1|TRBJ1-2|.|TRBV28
CASSLYDRDYGYTF
TGTGCCAGCAGTTTATATGACAGGGACTATGGCTACACCTTC
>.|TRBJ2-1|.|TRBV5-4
CASSSADRGGSYNEQFF
TGTGCCAGCAGCTCCGCCGATAGGGGTGGATCCTACAATGAGCAGTTCTTC
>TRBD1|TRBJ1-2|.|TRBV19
CASRRTGGKQGYTF
TGTGCCAGTAGACGAACAGGGGGCAAGCAAGGCTACACCTTC
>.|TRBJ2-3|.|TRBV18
CASSPQISTDTQYF
TGTGCCAGCTCACCCCAAATTAGCACAGATACGCAGTATTTT
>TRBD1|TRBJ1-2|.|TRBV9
CASSISGTVYGYTF
TGTGCCAGCAGCATCTCCGGGACAGTCTATGGCTACACCTTC
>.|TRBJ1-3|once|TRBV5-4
CASSLHSVDTIYF
TGTGCCAGCAGCTTGCATAGCGTGGACACCATATATTTT
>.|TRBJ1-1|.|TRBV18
CASSFVGRTEAFF
TGTGCCAGCTCATTCGTGGGGCGGACTGAAGCTTTCTTT
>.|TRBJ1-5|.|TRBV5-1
CASSLGEVSNQPQHF
TGCGCCAGCAGCTTGGGGGAGGTTAGCAATCAGCCCCAGCATTTT
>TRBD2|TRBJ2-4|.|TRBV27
CASSLSGSQRSIQYF
TGTGCCAGCAGTTTAAGCGGGAGCCAGAGGAGCATTCAGTACTTC
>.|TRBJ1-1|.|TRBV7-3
CASSRNGDTEAFF
TGTGCCAGCAGCAGAAATGGAGACACTGAAGCTTTCTTT
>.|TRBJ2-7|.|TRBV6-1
CASSGTNPRYEQYF
TGTGCCAGCAGTGGGACTAATCCTCGTTACGAGCAGTACTTC
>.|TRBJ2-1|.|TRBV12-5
CASALGNYYNEQFF
TGTGCTAGTGCCTTAGGGAACTACTACAATGAGCAGTTCTTC
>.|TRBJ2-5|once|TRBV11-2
CASQETGRETQYF
TGTGCCAGCCAAGAGACAGGAAGGGAGACCCAGTACTTC
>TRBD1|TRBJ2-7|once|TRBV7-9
CASSLTPQGWGSYEQYF
TGTGCCAGCAGCTTAACCCCACAGGGGTGGGGCTCCTACGAGCAGTACTTC
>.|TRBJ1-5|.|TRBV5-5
CASSFGGSSNQPQHF
TGTGCCAGCAGCTTTGGGGGGAGTAGCAATCAGCCCCAGCATTTT
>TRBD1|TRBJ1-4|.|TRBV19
CASSPGTVGKEELFF
TGTGCCAGTAGTCCCGGGACAGTGGGTAAGGAGGAACTGTTTTTT
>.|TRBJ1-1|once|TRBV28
CASSLVYTEAFF
TGTGCCAGCAGTTTGGTGTACACTGAAGCTTTCTTT
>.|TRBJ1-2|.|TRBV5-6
CASSIPGQASSWGYTF
TGTGCCAGCAGCATCCCGGGTCAGGCCTCTTCCTGGGGCTACACCTTC
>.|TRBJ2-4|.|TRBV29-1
CSVRSRLAKNIQYF
TGCAGCGTTCGGAGTCGACTAGCCAAAAACATTCAGTACTTC
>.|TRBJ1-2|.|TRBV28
CASSLRMLDHTF
TGTGCCAGCAGTTTAAGGATGTTAGACCACACCTTC
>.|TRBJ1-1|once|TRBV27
CASSLRAGEAFF
TGTGCCAGCAGTTTACGGGCCGGGGAGGCTTTCTTT
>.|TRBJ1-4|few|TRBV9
CASSAEQFGKLFF
TGTGCCAGCAGCGCAGAACAGTTCGGAAAACTGTTTTTT
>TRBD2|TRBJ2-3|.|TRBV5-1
CASSLELATDTQYF
TGCGCCAGCAGCTTGGAACTAGCGACAGATACGCAGTATTTT
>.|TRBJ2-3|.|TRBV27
CASSRGDRGTDTQYF
TGTGCCAGCAGTCGCGGGGACAGAGGCACAGATACGCAGTATTTT
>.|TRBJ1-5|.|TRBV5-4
CASSLGGRDQPQHF
TGTGCCAGCAGCCTAGGGGGAAGGGATCAGCCCCAGCATTTT
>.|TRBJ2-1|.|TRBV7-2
CASSLGLFNNEQFF
TGTGCCAGCAGCTTAGGCCTCTTTAACAATGAGCAGTTCTTC
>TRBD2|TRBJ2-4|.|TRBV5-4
CASSTAGGKNIQYF
TGTGCCAGCAGCACAGCGGGAGGCAAAAACATTCAGTACTTC
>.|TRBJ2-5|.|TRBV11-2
CASSLVARGETQYF
TGTGCCAGCAGCTTAGTGGCTCGTGGAGAGACCCAATACTTC
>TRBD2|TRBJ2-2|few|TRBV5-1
CASSLAGLAGENTGELFF
TGCGCCAGCAGCTTGGCCGGACTAGCGGGAGAGAACACCGGGGAGCTGTTTTTT
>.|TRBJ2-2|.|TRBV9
CASSVASSTGELFF
TGTGCCAGCAGCGTAGCCTCTTCGACCGGGGAGCTGTTTTTT
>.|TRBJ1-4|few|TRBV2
CASRAGLEKLFF
TGTGCCAGCAGGGCCGGACTTGAAAAACTGTTTTTT
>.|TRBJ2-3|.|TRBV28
CASSLTGLGTDTQYF
TGTGCCAGCAGTCTGACAGGTCTAGGCACAGATACGCAGTATTTT
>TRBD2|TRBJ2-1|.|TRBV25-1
CASRLAGVGNEQFF
TGTGCCAGCAGACTAGCGGGAGTGGGAAATGAGCAGTTCTTC
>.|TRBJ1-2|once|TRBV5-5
CASSFVRRGNYGYTF
TGTGCCAGCAGCTTTGTTCGCAGGGGAAACTATGGCTACACCTTC
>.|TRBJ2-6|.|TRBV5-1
CASSGSSGANVLTF
TGCGCCAGCAGTGGGAGCTCTGGGGCCAACGTCCTGACTTTC
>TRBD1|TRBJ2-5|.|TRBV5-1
CASSFQGAGETQYF
TGCGCCAGCAGCTTCCAGGGGGCGGGGGAGACCCAGTACTTC
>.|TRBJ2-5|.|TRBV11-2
CASNTESQETQYF
TGTGCCAGTAATACGGAGTCGCAAGAGACCCAGTACTTC
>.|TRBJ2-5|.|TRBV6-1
CASTPFAVQETQYF
TGTGCCAGCACCCCTTTTGCAGTCCAAGAGACCCAGTACTTC
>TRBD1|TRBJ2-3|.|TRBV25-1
CASVPGTDTDTQYF
TGTGCCAGCGTTCCCGGGACAGACACAGATACGCAGTATTTT
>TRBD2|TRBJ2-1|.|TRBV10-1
CASSALAGGKDEQFF
TGCGCCAGCAGTGCACTAGCGGGAGGGAAGGATGAGCAGTTCTTC
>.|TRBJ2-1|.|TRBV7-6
CASSIRIAPNSNNEQFF
TGTGCCAGCAGCATACGAATAGCGCCCAACAGTAACAATGAGCAGTTCTTC
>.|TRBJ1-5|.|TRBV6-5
CASSSDGDSNQPQHF
TGTGCCAGCAGTTCGGACGGAGATAGCAATCAGCCCCAGCATTTT
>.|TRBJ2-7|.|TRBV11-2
CASSLVAGAGYEQYF
TGTGCCAGCAGCTTAGTGGCAGGGGCTGGGTACGAGCAGTACTTC
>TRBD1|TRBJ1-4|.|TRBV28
CASYGTGIEKLFF
TGTGCCAGCTATGGGACAGGGATAGAAAAACTGTTTTTT
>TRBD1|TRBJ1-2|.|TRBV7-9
CASSTGTAYGYTF
TGTGCCAGCAGCACCGGGACAGCCTATGGCTACACCTTC
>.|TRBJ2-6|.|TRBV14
CASSQDLPFGANVLTF
TGTGCCAGCAGCCAAGATCTCCCTTTTGGGGCCAACGTCCTGACTTTC
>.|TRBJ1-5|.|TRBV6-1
CASSDRGFQPQHF
TGTGCCAGCAGTGATCGTGGATTTCAGCCCCAGCATTTT
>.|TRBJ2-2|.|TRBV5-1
CASSLAEGSSGELFF
TGCGCCAGCAGCTTGGCCGAGGGGAGTTCCGGGGAGCTGTTTTTT
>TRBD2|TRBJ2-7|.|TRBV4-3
CASSRGLATTYEQYF
TGCGCCAGCAGCCGAGGACTAGCTACCACCTACGAGCAGTACTTC
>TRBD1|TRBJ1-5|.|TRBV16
CASSRGQGENVNNQPQHF
TGTGCCAGCAGCCGGGGACAGGGGGAAAACGTCAACAATCAGCCCCAGCATTTT
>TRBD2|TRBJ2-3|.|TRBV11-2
CASSLVTLAGFTDTQYF
TGTGCCAGCAGCTTAGTTACACTAGCGGGTTTCACAGATACGCAGTATTTT
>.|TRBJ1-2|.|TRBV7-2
CASSAQGSGYTF
TGTGCCAGCAGCGCTCAGGGATCCGGCTACACCTTC
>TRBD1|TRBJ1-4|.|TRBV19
CASSALGQGQEKLFF
TGTGCCAGTAGTGCCTTGGGACAGGGACAGGAAAAACTGTTTTTT
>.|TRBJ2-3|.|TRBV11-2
CASSLMTSTDTQYF
TGTGCCAGCAGCTTAATGACTAGCACAGATACGCAGTATTTT
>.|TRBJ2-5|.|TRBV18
CASSQSRGPGTQYF
TGTGCCAGCTCGCAAAGCAGGGGCCCGGGGACCCAGTACTTC
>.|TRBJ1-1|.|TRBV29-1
CSAQSGALEAFF
TGCAGCGCACAAAGTGGGGCACTGGAAGCTTTCTTT
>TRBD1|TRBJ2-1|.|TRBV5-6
CASSLTGQGNNEQFF
TGTGCCAGCAGCTTGACGGGACAGGGAAACAATGAGCAGTTCTTC
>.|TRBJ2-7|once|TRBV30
CAWSVSAGRGYEQYF
TGTGCCTGGAGTGTATCGGCGGGCCGCGGGTACGAGCAGTACTTC